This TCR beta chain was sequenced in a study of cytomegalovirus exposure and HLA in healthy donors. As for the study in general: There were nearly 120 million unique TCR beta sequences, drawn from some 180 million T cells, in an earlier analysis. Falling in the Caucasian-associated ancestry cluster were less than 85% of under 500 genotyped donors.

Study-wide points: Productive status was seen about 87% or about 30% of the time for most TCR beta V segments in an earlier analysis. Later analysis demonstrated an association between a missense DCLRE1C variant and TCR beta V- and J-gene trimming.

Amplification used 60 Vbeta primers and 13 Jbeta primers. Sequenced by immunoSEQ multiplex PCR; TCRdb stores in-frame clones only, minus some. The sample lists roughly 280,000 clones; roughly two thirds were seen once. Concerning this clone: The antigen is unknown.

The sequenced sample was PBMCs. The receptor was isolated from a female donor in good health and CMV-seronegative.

The CDR3 coding sequence is TGTGCCAGCAGCTTAGGCAGAGTACTAGCGGTCCGCTCCTACGAGCAGTACTTC. This translates into CASSLGRVLAVRSYEQYF. The chain combines TRBV11-2 with TRBJ2-7, with TRBD2 matching 8 bases. Losses at the gene ends were 1 base for V and 0 bases for J; bases not matched to a gene: 11. Germline lookup yields CDR1 SGHAT and CDR2 FQNNGV. The CDR3 has 18 residues.